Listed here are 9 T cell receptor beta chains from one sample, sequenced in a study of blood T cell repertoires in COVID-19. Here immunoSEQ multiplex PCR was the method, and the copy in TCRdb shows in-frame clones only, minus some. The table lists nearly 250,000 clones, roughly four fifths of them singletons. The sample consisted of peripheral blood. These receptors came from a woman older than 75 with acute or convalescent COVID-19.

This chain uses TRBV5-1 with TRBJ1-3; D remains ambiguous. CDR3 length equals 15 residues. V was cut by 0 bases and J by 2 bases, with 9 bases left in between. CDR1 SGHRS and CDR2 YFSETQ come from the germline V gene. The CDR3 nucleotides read TGCGCCAGCAGCTTGGGGGAGTCGGCTGGAAACACCATATATTTT. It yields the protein CASSLGESAGNTIYF. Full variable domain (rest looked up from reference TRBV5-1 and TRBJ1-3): KAGVTQTPRYLIKTRGQQVTLSCSPISGHRSVSWYQQTPGQGLQFLFEYFSETQRNKGNFPGRFSGRQFSNSRSEMNVSTLELGDSALYLCASSLGESAGNTIYFGEGSWLTVV.

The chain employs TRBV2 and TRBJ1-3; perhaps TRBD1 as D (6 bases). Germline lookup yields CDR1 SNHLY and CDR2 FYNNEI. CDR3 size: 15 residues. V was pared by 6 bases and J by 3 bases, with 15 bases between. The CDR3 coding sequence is TGTGCCAGCAGACAACAGGGCTCGGGTGGAAACACCATATATTTT. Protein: CASRQQGSGGNTIYF.

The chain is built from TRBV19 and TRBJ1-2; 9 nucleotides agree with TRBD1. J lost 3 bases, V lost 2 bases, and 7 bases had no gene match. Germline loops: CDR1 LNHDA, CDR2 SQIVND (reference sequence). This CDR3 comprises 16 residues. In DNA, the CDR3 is TGTGCCAGTAGTATACCGGGACAGGGTAAAGACTATGGCTACACCTTC. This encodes CASSIPGQGKDYGYTF.

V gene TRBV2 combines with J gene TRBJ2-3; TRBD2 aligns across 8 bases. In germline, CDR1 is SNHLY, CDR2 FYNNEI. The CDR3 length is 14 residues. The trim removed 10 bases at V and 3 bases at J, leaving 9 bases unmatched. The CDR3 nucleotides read TGTGCCACCCGGACGGGAGGGAGTACAGATACGCAGTATTTT. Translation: CATRTGGSTDTQYF.

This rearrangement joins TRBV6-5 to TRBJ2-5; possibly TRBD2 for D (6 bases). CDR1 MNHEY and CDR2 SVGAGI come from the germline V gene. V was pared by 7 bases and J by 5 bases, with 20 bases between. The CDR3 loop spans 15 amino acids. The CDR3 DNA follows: TGTGCCAGCAATACCCTGGACTACCGCGGGGAGACCCAGTACTTC. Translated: CASNTLDYRGETQYF.

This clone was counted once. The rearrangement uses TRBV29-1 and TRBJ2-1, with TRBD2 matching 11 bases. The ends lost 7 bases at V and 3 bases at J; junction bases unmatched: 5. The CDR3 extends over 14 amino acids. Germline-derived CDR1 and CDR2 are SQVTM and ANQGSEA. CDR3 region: CSAGGTSGYNEQFF. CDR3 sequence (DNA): TGCAGCGCCGGCGGGACTAGCGGCTACAATGAGCAGTTCTTC.

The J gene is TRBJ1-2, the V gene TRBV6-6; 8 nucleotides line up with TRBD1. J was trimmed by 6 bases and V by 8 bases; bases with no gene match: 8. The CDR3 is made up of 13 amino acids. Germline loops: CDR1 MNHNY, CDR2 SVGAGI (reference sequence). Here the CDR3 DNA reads TGTGCCAGCCTGAAGGACAGGGTGAATGGCTACACCTTC. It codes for CASLKDRVNGYTF.

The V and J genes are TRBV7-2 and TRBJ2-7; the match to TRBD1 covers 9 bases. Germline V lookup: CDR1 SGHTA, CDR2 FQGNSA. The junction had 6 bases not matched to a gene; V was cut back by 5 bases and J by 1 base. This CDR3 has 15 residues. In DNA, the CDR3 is TGTGCCAGCAGCACGAGGGGGACAGGGTCCTACGAGCAGTACTTC. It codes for CASSTRGTGSYEQYF.

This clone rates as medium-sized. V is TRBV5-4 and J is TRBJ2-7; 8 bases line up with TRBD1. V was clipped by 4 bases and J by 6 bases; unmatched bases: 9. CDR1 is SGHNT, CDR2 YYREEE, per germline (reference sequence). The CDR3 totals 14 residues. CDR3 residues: CASSATGEYREQYF. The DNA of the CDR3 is TGTGCCAGCAGCGCGACAGGGGAGTACCGCGAGCAGTACTTC.